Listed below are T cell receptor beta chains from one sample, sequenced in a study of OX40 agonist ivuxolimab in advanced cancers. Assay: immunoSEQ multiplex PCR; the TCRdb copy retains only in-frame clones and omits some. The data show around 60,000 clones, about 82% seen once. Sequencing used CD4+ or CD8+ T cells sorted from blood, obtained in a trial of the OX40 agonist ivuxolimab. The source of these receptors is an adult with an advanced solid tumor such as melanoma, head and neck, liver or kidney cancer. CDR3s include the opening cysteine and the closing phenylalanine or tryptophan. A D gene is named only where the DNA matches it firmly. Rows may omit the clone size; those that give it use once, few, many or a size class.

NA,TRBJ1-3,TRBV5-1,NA,CASSFFPSGNTIYF
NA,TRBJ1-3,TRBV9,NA,CASSVGGSGDGNTIYF
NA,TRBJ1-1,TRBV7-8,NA,CASSTRGGYTEAFF
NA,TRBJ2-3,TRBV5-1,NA,CASSRSSSTDTQYF
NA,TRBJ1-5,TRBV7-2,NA,CASSLAGPRQPQHF
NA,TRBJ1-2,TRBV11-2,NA,CASSPHRWTTGVDGYTF
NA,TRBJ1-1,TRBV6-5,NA,CASSYSRQPNTEAFF
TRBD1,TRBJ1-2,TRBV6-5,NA,CASSGTGSNYGYTF
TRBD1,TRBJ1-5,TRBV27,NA,CASSPRDRGNQPQHF
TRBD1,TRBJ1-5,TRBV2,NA,CASSGGQGRNQPQHF
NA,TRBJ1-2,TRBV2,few,CASSVRVDGYTF
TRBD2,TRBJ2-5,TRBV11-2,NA,CASSLTGPGGETQYF
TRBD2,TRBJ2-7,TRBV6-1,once,CAGRGPGRLSYEQYF
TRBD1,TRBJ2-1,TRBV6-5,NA,CASSYRRDRGYNEQFF
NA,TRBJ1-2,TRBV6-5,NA,CASTTRAGVNYGYTF
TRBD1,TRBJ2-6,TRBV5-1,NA,CASMTGAVSGANVLTF
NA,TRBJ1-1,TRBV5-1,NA,CASSLGGLGTEAFF
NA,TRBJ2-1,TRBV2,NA,CASTPSRAAGYNEQFF
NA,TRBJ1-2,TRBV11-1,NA,CASSPQGLPSGYTF
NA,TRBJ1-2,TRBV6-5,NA,CVSSPTNYGYTF
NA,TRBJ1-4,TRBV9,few,CASSVAGGWGEKLFF
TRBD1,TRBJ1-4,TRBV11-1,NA,CASSFSSGTGDEKLFF
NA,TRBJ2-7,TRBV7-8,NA,CASSLSVGGGYEQYF
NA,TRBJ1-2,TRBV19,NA,CASKPSARVYGYGYTF
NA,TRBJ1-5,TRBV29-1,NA,CSVTGTNSNQPQHF
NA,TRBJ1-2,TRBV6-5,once,CASSYSLVEGRSYTF
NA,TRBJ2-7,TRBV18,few,CASSPGAAITYEQYF
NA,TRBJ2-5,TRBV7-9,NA,CASSNPGLWETQYF
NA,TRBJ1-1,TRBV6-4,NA,CASSEGRNTEAFF
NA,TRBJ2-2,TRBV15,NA,CATSRDGASAGELFF
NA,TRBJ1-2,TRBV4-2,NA,CASSQDGGKGYGYTF
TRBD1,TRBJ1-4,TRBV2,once,CASDREQGTNEKLFF
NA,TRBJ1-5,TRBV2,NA,CASSQEAGVSNQPQHF
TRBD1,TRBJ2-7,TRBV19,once,CASGTGQGVGQYF
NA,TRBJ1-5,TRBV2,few,CASSDGGIGGQPQHF
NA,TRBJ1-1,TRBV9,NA,CASSVDQIRTEAFF
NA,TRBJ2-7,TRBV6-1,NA,CASSEARRHRQYF
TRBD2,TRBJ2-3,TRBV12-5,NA,CASGLVLLAGGPRSSPDTQYF
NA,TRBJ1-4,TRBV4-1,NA,CASSASDATNEKLFF
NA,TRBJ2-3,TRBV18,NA,CASSPPGRRTDTQYF
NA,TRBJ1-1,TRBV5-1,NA,CASSFEARVDTEAFF
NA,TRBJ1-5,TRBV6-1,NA,CASSEGRTVNQPQHF
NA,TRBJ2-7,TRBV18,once,CASSPDDRTYEQYF
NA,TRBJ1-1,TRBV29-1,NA,CSVAELEAFF
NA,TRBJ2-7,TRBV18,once,CASSPRVVVEQYF
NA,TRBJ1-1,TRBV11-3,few,CASSHTGNTEAFF
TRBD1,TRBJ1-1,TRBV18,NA,CASSPPTGQTPEAFF
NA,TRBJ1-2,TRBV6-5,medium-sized,CASTPDRVTGGYTF
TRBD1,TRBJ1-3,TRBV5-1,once,CASSWTGAGNTIYF
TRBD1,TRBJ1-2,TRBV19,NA,CASTLPGQVRGYTF
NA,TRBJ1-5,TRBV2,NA,CASSGEFNQPQHF
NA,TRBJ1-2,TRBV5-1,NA,CASSLGWGGYTF
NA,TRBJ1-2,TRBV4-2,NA,CASSQELQGGGYTF
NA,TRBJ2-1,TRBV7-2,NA,CASIRGGHEQFF
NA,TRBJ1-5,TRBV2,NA,CASSEGLPHQPQHF
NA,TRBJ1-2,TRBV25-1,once,CASSEYDRNYGYTF
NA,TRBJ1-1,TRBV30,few,CAWDPGAEAFF
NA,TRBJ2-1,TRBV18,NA,CASSTRPGGRDNEQFF
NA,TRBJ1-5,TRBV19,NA,CASSPQDTRSSAQHF
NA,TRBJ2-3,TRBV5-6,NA,CASSRSPGQFSTDTQYF